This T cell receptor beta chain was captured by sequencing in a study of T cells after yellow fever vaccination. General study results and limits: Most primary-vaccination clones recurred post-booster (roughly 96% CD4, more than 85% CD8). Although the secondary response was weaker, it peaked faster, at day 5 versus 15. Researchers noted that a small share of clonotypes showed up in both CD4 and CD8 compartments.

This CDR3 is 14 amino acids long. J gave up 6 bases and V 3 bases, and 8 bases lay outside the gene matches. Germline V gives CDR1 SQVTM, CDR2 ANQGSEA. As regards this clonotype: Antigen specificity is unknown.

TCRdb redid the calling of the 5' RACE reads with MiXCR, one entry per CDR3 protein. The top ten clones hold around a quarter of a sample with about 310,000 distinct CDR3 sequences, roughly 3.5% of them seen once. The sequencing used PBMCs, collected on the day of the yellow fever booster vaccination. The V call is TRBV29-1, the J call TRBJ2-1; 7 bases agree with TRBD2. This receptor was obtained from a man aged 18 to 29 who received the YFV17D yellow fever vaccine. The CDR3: CSVDYQRGLNEQFF. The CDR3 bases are TGCAGCGTTGATTACCAGCGGGGTCTCAATGAGCAGTTCTTC.